Listed below are T cell receptor beta chains from one sample, sequenced in a study of T cell changes during pregnancy in multiple sclerosis. The protocol was immunoSEQ multiplex PCR, while the TCRdb copy is restricted to in-frame clones and leaves out a portion. The repertoire consists of 55,000 to 75,000 clones, with roughly 92% occurring once and the leading ten covering 3.2%. The input for sequencing was CD8+ T cells from peripheral blood mononuclear cells, taken in the second trimester of pregnancy. All receptors come from a female donor with multiple sclerosis, enrolled in a pregnancy study. CDR3s include the opening cysteine and the closing phenylalanine or tryptophan. The D gene is left open where the match is weak. Clone size is given for some rows only: seen once, a few or many times, or a class if the clone is expanded.

j_call | v_call | d_call | clone_size | cdr3_aa | cdr3_nt
TRBJ2-5 | TRBV7-6 | TRBD2 | - | CASSLGGLNLAEQETQYF | TGTGCCAGCAGCTTAGGAGGCCTTAACCTAGCGGAGCAAGAGACCCAGTACTTC
TRBJ2-7 | TRBV5-4 | - | - | CASSPRKGSYEQYF | TGTGCCAGCAGCCCCCGTAAGGGGTCCTACGAGCAGTACTTC
TRBJ2-7 | TRBV11-2 | - | once | CASSYRVPSSYEQYF | TGTGCCAGCAGCTACAGGGTCCCCAGCTCCTACGAGCAGTACTTC
TRBJ2-5 | TRBV6-5 | TRBD1 | - | CASSRTTGVQETQYF | TGTGCCAGCAGTCGTACGACAGGGGTCCAGGAGACCCAGTACTTC
TRBJ1-5 | TRBV19 | - | - | CASSIGAVSNQPQHF | TGTGCCAGTAGTATTGGAGCGGTTAGCAATCAGCCCCAGCATTTT
TRBJ1-1 | TRBV27 | - | few | CASSPSRGGVPEAFF | TGTGCCAGCAGTCCCTCCCGTGGAGGGGTGCCTGAAGCTTTCTTT
TRBJ2-7 | TRBV9 | TRBD2 | - | CASSPGGRAYEQYF | TGTGCCAGCAGCCCCGGCGGGAGGGCCTACGAGCAGTACTTC
TRBJ2-7 | TRBV5-1 | TRBD2 | - | CASSLGLGYEQYF | TGCGCCAGCAGCTTAGGACTAGGGTACGAGCAGTACTTC
TRBJ1-3 | TRBV6-1 | - | - | CASSGSPAHSSGNTIYF | TGTGCCAGCAGTGGTAGCCCGGCACACTCCTCTGGAAACACCATATATTTT
TRBJ2-7 | TRBV27 | - | - | CASSPTVLGNEQYF | TGTGCCAGCAGTCCCACGGTATTGGGCAACGAGCAGTACTTC
TRBJ2-2 | TRBV19 | TRBD2 | once | CASSTIAGGNTGELFF | TGTGCCAGTAGTACAATAGCGGGAGGGAACACCGGGGAGCTGTTTTTT
TRBJ1-2 | TRBV7-9 | TRBD1 | many | CASSPSNRGNYGYTF | TGTGCCAGCAGCCCATCGAACAGGGGTAACTATGGCTACACCTTC
TRBJ2-7 | TRBV4-1 | - | - | CASSQGAERSYEQYF | TGCGCCAGCAGCCAAGGAGCGGAGCGCTCCTACGAGCAGTACTTC
TRBJ1-1 | TRBV5-1 | - | once | CASSFRDTLMNTEAFF | TGCGCCAGCAGCTTCCGGGACACACTCATGAACACTGAAGCTTTCTTT
TRBJ1-1 | TRBV27 | - | - | CASSLYPGNTEAFF | TGTGCCAGCAGTTTATATCCAGGAAACACTGAAGCTTTCTTT
TRBJ2-7 | TRBV7-9 | TRBD2 | - | CASSRGTNEQYF | TGTGCCAGCAGCCGAGGGACTAACGAGCAGTACTTC
TRBJ2-6 | TRBV10-2 | - | - | CASSRTGRGGGSGANVLTF | TGCGCCAGCAGTCGAACAGGGCGGGGAGGGGGTTCTGGGGCCAACGTCCTGACTTTC
TRBJ2-3 | TRBV5-5 | - | once | CASSPRVDTQYF | TGTGCCAGCAGCCCGCGGGTAGATACGCAGTATTTT
TRBJ2-7 | TRBV7-9 | TRBD1 | few | CASYGGQGSYEQYF | TGTGCCAGTTATGGGGGACAGGGGTCCTACGAGCAGTACTTC
TRBJ1-1 | TRBV7-6 | - | - | CASSLVTQETNTEAFF | TGTGCCAGCAGCTTAGTTACACAGGAAACGAACACTGAAGCTTTCTTT
TRBJ2-7 | TRBV29-1 | TRBD2 | - | CSVVSGSKHEQYF | TGCAGCGTTGTAAGCGGGAGTAAACATGAGCAGTACTTC
TRBJ2-7 | TRBV7-8 | TRBD1 | - | CASSSRLGQGANEQYF | TGTGCCAGCAGCTCCCGGCTGGGACAGGGGGCAAACGAGCAGTACTTC
TRBJ2-6 | TRBV2 | - | - | CASIPSVSGANVLTF | TGTGCCAGCATCCCTTCAGTCTCTGGGGCCAACGTCCTGACTTTC
TRBJ1-5 | TRBV7-9 | TRBD1 | few | CASGDRESNQPQHF | TGTGCCAGCGGGGACAGGGAGTCCAATCAGCCCCAGCATTTT
TRBJ2-7 | TRBV28 | - | - | CASSFQGYYEQYF | TGTGCCAGCAGTTTTCAGGGGTACTACGAGCAGTACTTC
TRBJ1-1 | TRBV28 | - | - | CASSWPGAEAFF | TGTGCCAGCAGTTGGCCCGGGGCTGAAGCTTTCTTT
TRBJ2-2 | TRBV27 | TRBD1 | - | CASSSTGTGELFF | TGTGCCAGCAGTTCGACAGGGACCGGGGAGCTGTTTTTT
TRBJ2-7 | TRBV7-2 | TRBD1 | - | CASSWTGGLYEQYF | TGTGCCAGCAGCTGGACAGGGGGTTTATACGAGCAGTACTTC
TRBJ1-5 | TRBV27 | - | - | CASSLTGNQPQHF | TGTGCCAGCAGTTTGACGGGAAATCAGCCCCAGCATTTT
TRBJ2-3 | TRBV27 | - | - | CASSSHRARGPDTQYF | TGTGCCAGCAGTTCCCACAGGGCTAGGGGCCCAGATACGCAGTATTTT
TRBJ2-6 | TRBV27 | TRBD2 | - | CASSLDLSGNAGANVLTF | TGTGCCAGCAGTTTAGACCTTAGCGGGAATGCTGGGGCCAACGTCCTGACTTTC
TRBJ2-1 | TRBV4-1 | TRBD2 | - | CASSQDFSGSNNEQFF | TGCGCCAGCAGCCAAGATTTCAGCGGGAGTAACAATGAGCAGTTCTTC
TRBJ2-3 | TRBV9 | - | - | CASSVGRSSTDTQYF | TGTGCCAGCAGCGTAGGGCGGTCGAGCACAGATACGCAGTATTTT
TRBJ1-1 | TRBV12-5 | TRBD1 | - | CASGSNRGRNTEAFF | TGTGCTAGTGGTTCCAACAGGGGGAGGAACACTGAAGCTTTCTTT
TRBJ2-7 | TRBV18 | TRBD2 | - | CASAPAGGDSYYEQYF | TGTGCCAGCGCCCCGGCCGGGGGGGACTCCTATTACGAGCAGTACTTC
TRBJ2-3 | TRBV25-1 | - | - | CASSERRVTDTQYF | TGTGCCAGCAGTGAAAGGAGGGTCACAGATACGCAGTATTTT
TRBJ2-7 | TRBV6-1 | TRBD1 | - | CASSEGTGAPYEQYF | TGTGCCAGCAGTGAAGGGACAGGGGCCCCCTACGAGCAGTACTTC
TRBJ2-7 | TRBV19 | TRBD1 | - | CASGTGASYEQYF | TGTGCCAGCGGGACAGGGGCCTCCTACGAGCAGTACTTC
TRBJ2-7 | TRBV21-1 | - | - | CASSKSGGSYEQYF | TGTGCCAGCAGCAAGTCCGGGGGCTCCTACGAGCAGTACTTC
TRBJ2-7 | TRBV28 | - | - | CASREIAGVLYEQYF | TGTGCCAGCAGAGAGATTGCCGGGGTCCTCTACGAGCAGTACTTC
TRBJ2-7 | TRBV19 | TRBD1 | - | CASSPGQGEYEQYF | TGTGCCAGTTCCCCGGGACAGGGAGAGTACGAGCAGTACTTC
TRBJ2-7 | TRBV9 | TRBD1 | - | CASSPGTELYEQYF | TGTGCCAGCAGCCCCGGGACAGAACTCTACGAGCAGTACTTC
TRBJ2-7 | TRBV4-1 | - | - | CASSQDLHEQYF | TGCGCCAGCAGCCAAGATCTCCACGAGCAGTACTTC
TRBJ2-5 | TRBV7-3 | - | - | CASSLTPDRQETQYF | TGTGCCAGCAGCTTAACGCCGGACAGACAAGAGACCCAGTACTTC
TRBJ2-3 | TRBV2 | TRBD1 | - | CASSHPTGRDWGTDTQYF | TGTGCCAGCAGTCATCCGACAGGGCGAGACTGGGGCACAGATACGCAGTATTTT
TRBJ2-5 | TRBV7-6 | - | - | CASSARGGQETQYF | TGTGCCAGCAGCGCAAGGGGCGGCCAAGAGACCCAGTACTTC
TRBJ1-2 | TRBV7-2 | TRBD1 | - | CASSPLRQGDYGYTF | TGTGCCAGCAGCCCCCTCCGACAGGGTGACTATGGCTACACCTTC
TRBJ2-2 | TRBV7-6 | TRBD2 | - | CASSSDGGSGNTGELFF | TGTGCCAGCAGCTCGGACGGCGGGAGTGGGAACACCGGGGAGCTGTTTTTT
TRBJ2-7 | TRBV6-1 | TRBD1 | - | CASYETGQPLYEQYF | TGTGCCAGCTACGAAACGGGACAGCCCCTGTACGAGCAGTACTTC
TRBJ2-7 | TRBV14 | TRBD1 | - | CASSLFPGQGPYEQYF | TGTGCCAGCAGCCTTTTCCCCGGACAGGGTCCCTACGAGCAGTACTTC
TRBJ2-5 | TRBV18 | - | - | CASSPSQETQYF | TGTGCCAGCTCACCGAGCCAAGAGACCCAGTACTTC
TRBJ2-5 | TRBV15 | TRBD2 | once | CATSRDYPGLAGVETQYF | TGTGCCACCAGCAGAGATTACCCGGGACTAGCGGGAGTTGAGACCCAGTACTTC
TRBJ2-7 | TRBV4-1 | TRBD2 | - | CASSHLSGGSYEQYF | TGCGCCAGCAGCCACCTTTCGGGCGGGAGCTACGAGCAGTACTTC
TRBJ2-7 | TRBV23-1 | - | - | CASSPGPDRIFYEQYF | TGCGCCTCCAGCCCGGGCCCCGACAGGATCTTCTACGAGCAGTACTTC
TRBJ2-5 | TRBV6-5 | - | - | CASSSQVQETQYF | TGTGCCAGCAGTTCCCAGGTACAAGAGACCCAGTACTTC
TRBJ2-1 | TRBV6-4 | TRBD2 | - | CASSDVAGEGNEQFF | TGTGCCAGCAGTGATGTAGCGGGAGAGGGGAATGAGCAGTTCTTC
TRBJ2-1 | TRBV7-6 | TRBD1 | - | CASSSHRGLNNEQFF | TGTGCCAGCAGCTCACACAGGGGGCTGAACAATGAGCAGTTCTTC
TRBJ2-1 | TRBV27 | TRBD2 | - | CASSLSSGSYNEQFF | TGTGCCAGCAGTTTATCTAGCGGGAGTTACAATGAGCAGTTCTTC
TRBJ1-1 | TRBV7-9 | - | - | CASSHVTGMHTEAFF | TGTGCCAGCAGCCACGTAACAGGGATGCACACTGAAGCTTTCTTT